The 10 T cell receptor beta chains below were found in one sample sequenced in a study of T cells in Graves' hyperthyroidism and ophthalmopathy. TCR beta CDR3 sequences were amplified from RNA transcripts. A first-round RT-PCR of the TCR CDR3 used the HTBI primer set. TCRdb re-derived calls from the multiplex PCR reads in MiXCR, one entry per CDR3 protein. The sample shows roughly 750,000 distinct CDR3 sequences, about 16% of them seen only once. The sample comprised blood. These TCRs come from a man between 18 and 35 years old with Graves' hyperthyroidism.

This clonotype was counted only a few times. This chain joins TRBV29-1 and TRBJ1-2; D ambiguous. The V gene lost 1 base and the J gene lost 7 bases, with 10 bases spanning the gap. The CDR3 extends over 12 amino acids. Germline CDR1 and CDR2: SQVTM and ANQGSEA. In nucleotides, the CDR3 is TGCAGCGTTGAAGGGGGTGGTCTTGGCTACACCTTC. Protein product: CSVEGGGLGYTF. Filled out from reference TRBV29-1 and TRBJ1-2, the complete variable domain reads SAVISQKPSRDICQRGTSLTIQCQVDSQVTMMFWYRQQPGQSLTLIATANQGSEATYESGFVIDKFPISRPNLTFSTLTVSNMSPEDSSIYLCSVEGGGLGYTFGSGTRLTVV.

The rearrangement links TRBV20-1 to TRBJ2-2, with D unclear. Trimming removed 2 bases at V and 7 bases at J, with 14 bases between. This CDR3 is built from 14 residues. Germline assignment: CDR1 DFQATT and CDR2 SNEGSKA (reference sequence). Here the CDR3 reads CSARRKEVFGELFF. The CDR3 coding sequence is TGCAGTGCTAGACGGAAGGAAGTGTTCGGGGAGCTGTTTTTT.

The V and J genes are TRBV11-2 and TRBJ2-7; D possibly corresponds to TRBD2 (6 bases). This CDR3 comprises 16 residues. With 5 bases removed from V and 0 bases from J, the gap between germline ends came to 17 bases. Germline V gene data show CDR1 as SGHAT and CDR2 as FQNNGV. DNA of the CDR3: TGTGCCAGCAGCATAACGGGACTGAGAAGCTCCTACGAGCAGTACTTC. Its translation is CASSITGLRSSYEQYF. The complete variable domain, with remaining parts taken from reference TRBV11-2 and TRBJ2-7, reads EAGVAQSPRYKIIEKRQSVAFWCNPISGHATLYWYQQILGQGPKLLIQFQNNGVVDDSQLPKDRFSAERLKGVDSTLKIQPAKLEDSAVYLCASSITGLRSSYEQYFGPGTRLTVT.

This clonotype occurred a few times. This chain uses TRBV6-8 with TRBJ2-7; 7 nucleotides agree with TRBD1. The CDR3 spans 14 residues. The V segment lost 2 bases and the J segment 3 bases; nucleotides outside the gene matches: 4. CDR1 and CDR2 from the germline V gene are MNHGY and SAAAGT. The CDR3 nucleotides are TGTGCCAGCAGTTACGGGAGACAGGGCTACGAGCAGTACTTC. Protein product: CASSYGRQGYEQYF.

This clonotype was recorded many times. The CDR3 sequence: CAWSRQGASGRETQYF. Here the CDR3 DNA reads TGTGCCTGGAGCCGACAAGGGGCTAGCGGGAGAGAGACCCAGTACTTC. The V gene is TRBV30, the J gene TRBJ2-5; 10 nucleotides match TRBD2. CDR3 length equals 16 residues. Germline CDR1 reads GTSNPN; CDR2 reads SVGIG (reference sequence). After removal of 3 bases from V and 4 bases from J, the junction contained 11 bases not matched to a gene.

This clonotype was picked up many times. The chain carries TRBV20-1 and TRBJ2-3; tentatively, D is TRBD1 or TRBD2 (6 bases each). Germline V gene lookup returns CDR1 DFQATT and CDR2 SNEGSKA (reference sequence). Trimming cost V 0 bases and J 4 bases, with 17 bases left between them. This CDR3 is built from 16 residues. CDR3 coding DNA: TGCAGTGCTAGAGATCTCGCCCGGGGGCTCGCAGATACGCAGTATTTT. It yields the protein CSARDLARGLADTQYF.

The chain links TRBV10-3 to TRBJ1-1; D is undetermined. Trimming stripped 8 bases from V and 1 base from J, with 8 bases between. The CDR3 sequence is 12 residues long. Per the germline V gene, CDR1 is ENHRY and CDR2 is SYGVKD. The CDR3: CAISTANTEAFF. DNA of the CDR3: TGTGCCATCTCTACGGCGAACACTGAAGCTTTCTTT.

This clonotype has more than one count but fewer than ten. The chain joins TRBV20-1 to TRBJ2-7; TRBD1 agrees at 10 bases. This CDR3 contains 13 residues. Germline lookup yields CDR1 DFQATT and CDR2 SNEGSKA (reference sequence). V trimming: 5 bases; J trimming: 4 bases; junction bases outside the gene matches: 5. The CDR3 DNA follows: TGCAGTGCTCAGACAGGGGGCGCTTACGAGCAGTACTTC. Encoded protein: CSAQTGGAYEQYF.

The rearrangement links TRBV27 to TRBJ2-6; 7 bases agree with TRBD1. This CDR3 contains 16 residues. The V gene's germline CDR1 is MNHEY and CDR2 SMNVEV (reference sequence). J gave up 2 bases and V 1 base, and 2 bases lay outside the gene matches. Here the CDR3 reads CASSLLTGPGANVLTF. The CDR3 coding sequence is TGTGCCAGCAGTTTATTGACAGGGCCTGGGGCCAACGTCCTGACTTTC.

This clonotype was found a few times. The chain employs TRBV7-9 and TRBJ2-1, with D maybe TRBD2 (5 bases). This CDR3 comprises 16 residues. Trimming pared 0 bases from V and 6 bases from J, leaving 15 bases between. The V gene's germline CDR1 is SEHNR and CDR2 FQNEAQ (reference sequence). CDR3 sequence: CASSLAGLRRGNEQFF. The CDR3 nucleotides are TGTGCCAGCAGCTTAGCCGGACTCCGACGGGGCAATGAGCAGTTCTTC. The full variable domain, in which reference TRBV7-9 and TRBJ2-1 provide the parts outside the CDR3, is DTGVSQNPRHKITKRGQNVTFRCDPISEHNRLYWYRQTLGQGPEFLTYFQNEAQLEKSRLLSDRFSAERPKGSFSTLEIQRTEQGDSAMYLCASSLAGLRRGNEQFFGPGTRLTVL.